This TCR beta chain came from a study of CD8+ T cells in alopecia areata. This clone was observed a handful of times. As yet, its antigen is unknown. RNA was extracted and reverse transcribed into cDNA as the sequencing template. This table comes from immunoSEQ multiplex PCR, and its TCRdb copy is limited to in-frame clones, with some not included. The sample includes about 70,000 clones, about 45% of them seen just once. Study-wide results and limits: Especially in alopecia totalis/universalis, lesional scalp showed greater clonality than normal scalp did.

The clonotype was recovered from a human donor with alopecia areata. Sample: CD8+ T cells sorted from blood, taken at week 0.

CDR3 in DNA: TGTGCCAGCAGTCACCCCAAAGTAGACGGATTGAACACTGAAGCTTTCTTT. This translates into CASSHPKVDGLNTEAFF. The chain links TRBV28 to TRBJ1-1; D gene uncertain. The CDR3 is made up of 17 amino acids. Trimming left V 5 bases short and J 0 bases short, with 19 bases between. Germline V gene sequence: CDR1 MDHEN, CDR2 SYDVKM.